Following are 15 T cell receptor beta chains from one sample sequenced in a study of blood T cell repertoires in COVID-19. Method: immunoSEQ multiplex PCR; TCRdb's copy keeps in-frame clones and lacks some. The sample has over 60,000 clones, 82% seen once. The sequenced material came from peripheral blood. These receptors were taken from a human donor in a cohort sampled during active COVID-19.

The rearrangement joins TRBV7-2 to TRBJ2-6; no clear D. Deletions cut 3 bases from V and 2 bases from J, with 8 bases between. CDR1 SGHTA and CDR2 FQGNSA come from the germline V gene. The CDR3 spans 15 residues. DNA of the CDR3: TGTGCCAGCAGCTTTTATTCCGCTGGGGCCAACGTCCTGACTTTC. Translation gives CASSFYSAGANVLTF.

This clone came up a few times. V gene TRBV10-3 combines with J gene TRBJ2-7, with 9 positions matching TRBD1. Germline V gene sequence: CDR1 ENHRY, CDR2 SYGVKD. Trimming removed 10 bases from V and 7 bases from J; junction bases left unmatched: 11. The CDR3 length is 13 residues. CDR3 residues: CATAGTGLSEQYF. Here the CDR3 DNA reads TGTGCCACCGCCGGGACAGGGTTATCTGAGCAGTACTTC.

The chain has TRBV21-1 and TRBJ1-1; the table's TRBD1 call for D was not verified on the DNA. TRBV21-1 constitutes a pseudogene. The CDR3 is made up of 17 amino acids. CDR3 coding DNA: TGTGCCAGCAGCTCTAGCCGGGACAGGGGGTGGGACACTGAAGCTTTCTTT. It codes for CASSSSRDRGWDTEAFF.

CDR3 sequence reads: CASSDGQAGDEQFF. The CDR3 DNA is TGTGCCAGCAGTGATGGACAGGCTGGGGATGAGCAGTTCTTC. The chain couples TRBV6-4 to TRBJ2-1, with 7 bases matching TRBD1. The CDR3 loop spans 14 amino acids. V was pared by 3 bases and J by 8 bases, with 7 bases of the junction left unmatched. CDR1 is MRHNA and CDR2 is SNTAGT in the germline V gene.

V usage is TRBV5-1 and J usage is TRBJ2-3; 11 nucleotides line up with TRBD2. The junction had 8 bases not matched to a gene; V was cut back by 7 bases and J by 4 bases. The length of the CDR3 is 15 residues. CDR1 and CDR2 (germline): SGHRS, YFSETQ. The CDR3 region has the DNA TGCGCCAGCTCCTCGGCTAGCGGGGGGTCAGATACGCAGTATTTT. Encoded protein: CASSSASGGSDTQYF.

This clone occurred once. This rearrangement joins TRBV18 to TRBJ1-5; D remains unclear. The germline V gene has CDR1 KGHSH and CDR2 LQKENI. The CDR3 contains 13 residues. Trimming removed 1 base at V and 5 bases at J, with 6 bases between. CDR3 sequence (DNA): TGTGCCAGCTCACCACAGCCCGATCAGCCCCAGCATTTT. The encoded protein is CASSPQPDQPQHF.

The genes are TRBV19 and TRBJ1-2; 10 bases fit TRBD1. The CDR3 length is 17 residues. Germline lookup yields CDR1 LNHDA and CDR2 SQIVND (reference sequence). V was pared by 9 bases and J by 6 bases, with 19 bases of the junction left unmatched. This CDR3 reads CASHSPNFGQGVHGYTF. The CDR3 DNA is TGTGCCAGCCACTCACCGAATTTCGGACAGGGGGTTCATGGCTACACCTTC.

The CDR3 nucleotides read TGTGCCACCAGCCCTGGGGGGTTCAATCAGCCCCAGCATTTT. Residues: CATSPGGFNQPQHF. The chain couples TRBV24-1 to TRBJ1-5, with D possibly matching TRBD1 (5 bases). Germline V CDR1 and CDR2: KGHDR, SFDVKD. Trimming left V 7 bases short and J 3 bases short, with 12 bases between. The CDR3 has 14 amino acids.

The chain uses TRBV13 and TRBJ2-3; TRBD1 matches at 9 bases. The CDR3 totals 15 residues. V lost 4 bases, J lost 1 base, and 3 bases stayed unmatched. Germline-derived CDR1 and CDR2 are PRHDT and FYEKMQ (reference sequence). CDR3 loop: CASSYRTGGTDTQYF. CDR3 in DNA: TGTGCCAGCAGCTATCGGACAGGGGGCACAGATACGCAGTATTTT. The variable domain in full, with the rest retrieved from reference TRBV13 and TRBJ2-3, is AAGVIQSPRHLIKEKRETATLKCYPIPRHDTVYWYQQGPGQDPQFLISFYEKMQSDKGSIPDRFSAQQFSDYHSELNMSSLELGDSALYFCASSYRTGGTDTQYFGPGTRLTVL.

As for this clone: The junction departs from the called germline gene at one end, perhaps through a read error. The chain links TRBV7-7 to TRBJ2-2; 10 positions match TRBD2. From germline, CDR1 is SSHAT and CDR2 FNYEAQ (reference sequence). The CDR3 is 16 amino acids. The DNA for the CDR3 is TGTGCTAGCAGCTTCGGACTAGCGGAACAGACCGGGGAGCTGTTTTTT. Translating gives CASSFGLAEQTGELFF.

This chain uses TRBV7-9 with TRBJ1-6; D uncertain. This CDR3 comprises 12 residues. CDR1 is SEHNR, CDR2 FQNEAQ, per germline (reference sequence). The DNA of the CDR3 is TGTGGGGCGAGACATGGTAATTCACCCCTCCACTTT. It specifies CGARHGNSPLHF.

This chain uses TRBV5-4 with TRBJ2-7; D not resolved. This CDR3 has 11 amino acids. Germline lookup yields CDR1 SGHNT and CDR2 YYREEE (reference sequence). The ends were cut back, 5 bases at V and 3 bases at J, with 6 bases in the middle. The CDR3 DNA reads TGTGCCAGCAGGTCAGACTACGAGCAGTACTTC. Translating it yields CASRSDYEQYF.

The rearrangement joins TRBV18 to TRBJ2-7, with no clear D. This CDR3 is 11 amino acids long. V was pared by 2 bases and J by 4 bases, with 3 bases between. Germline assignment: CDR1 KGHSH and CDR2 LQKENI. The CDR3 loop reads CASSPEYEQYF. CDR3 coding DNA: TGTGCCAGCTCACCAGAGTACGAGCAGTACTTC.

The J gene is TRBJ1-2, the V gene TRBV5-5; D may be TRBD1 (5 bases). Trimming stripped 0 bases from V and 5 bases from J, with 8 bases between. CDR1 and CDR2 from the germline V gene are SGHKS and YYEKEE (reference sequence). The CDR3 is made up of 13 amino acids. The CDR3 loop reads CASSLEGSYGYTF. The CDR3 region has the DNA TGTGCCAGCAGCTTGGAGGGGTCATATGGCTACACCTTC.

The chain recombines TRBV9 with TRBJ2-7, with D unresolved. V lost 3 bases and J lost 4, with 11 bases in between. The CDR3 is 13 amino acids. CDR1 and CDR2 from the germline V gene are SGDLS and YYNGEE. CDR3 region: CASSAGSSYEQYF. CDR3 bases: TGTGCCAGCAGCGCTGGTAGTTCGTACGAGCAGTACTTC.